This entry features one T cell receptor (beta chain) sequence. No cognate antigen has been identified for it. Base qualities are not at hand, and no much larger clone is one base apart. Trimming at the junction amounts to 4 bases on V and 1 base on J, and the germline ends lie 8 bases apart. The CDR3 sequence holds 14 residues, the cysteine and phenylalanine included. Only the CDR3 region is kept as DNA, spanning 42 bases read in frame from base 1. The germline V gene gives CDR1 as MGHRA and CDR2 as YSYEKL. This entry is derived from a study of OX40 agonist ivuxolimab in advanced cancers. About the study as a whole: The costimulatory receptor OX40 (CD134) was targeted by ivuxolimab, a fully human IgG2 agonistic monoclonal antibody. Intravenous ivuxolimab was administered to patients every 2 weeks at six dose levels: 0.01, 0.1, 0.3, 1.5, 3 and 10 mg/kg. Of the roughly 51 patients in dose escalation, approximately 20 had hepatocellular carcinoma, approximately 15 had melanoma, 9 had renal cell carcinoma and 9 had head and neck cancer. The dose-escalation cohort was roughly 80% male with a mean age of about 65 years, ranging from roughly 23 to 90. Patients were allowed to have had prior anti-PD-1, anti-PD-L1 or anti-CTLA-4 therapy, and roughly 40% of the dose-escalation patients had previously received checkpoint inhibitors. Partial responses occurred in three dose-escalation patients: two with cutaneous melanoma and one with hepatocellular carcinoma. Peripheral TCRbeta sequencing aimed to test whether ivuxolimab altered TCR sequence diversity and caused clonal T-cell expansion. The paper reports the monotherapy dose-escalation portion (N of about 54 patients) of the phase I ivuxolimab trial. Here is what the overall study found, with its caveats: Low levels of normalized T-cell clonal expansion were also seen in some patients who did not respond. Which antigens the clonally expanded peripheral T cells were specific for was not determined. At doses of 0.1 to 3.0 mg/kg, clonal expansion of both CD4+ and CD8+ blood T cells was observed from baseline to week 6. In partial responders in the 0.1-3.0 mg/kg groups, normalized peripheral clonal expansion was found to be among the lowest, especially among CD8+ T cells. On average, CD8+ T cells showed more expanded clones than CD4+ T cells after ivuxolimab.

The trial excluded patients who had a history of autoimmune disease or who were on systemic immunosuppression. Peripheral blood for TCR sequencing was collected from all dose cohorts at baseline, on cycle 4 day 1, and on cycle 7 day 1. Samples were obtained from an open-label, multicenter, first-in-human phase I dose-escalation trial of ivuxolimab. Adults with locally advanced or metastatic melanoma, renal cell, hepatocellular, or head and neck squamous cell carcinoma were enrolled in the trial. Before TCR sequencing, CD4+ and CD8+ T cells were separately sorted from peripheral blood. Genomic DNA was isolated from the sorted cells so that the TCRbeta CDR3 region could be sequenced. The immunoSEQ Assay was used to sequence the TCRbeta CDR3 regions. In TCRdb, the immuneACCESS table is reduced to in-frame sequences with V and J assigned. These tables do not hold every clone; where another copy was compared, an unresolved V gene accounts for under half, and the others remain unexplained. The sample records about 20,000 clones, 88% of which are singletons. The ten biggest clones cover about 11% of the sample.

The TCR sequence derives from an adult with an advanced solid tumor such as melanoma, head and neck, liver or kidney cancer. The chain is assembled from TRBV4-1 and TRBJ1-5; TRBD1 is a weak D gene call, 6 bases matching. The input for sequencing was CD4+ or CD8+ T cells sorted from blood, taken in a trial of the OX40 agonist ivuxolimab. The base sequence is TGCGCCAGCAGCCGGGGGGCCAGCAATCAGCCCCAGCATTTT. Its product reads: CASSRGASNQPQHF.